What follows describes a single TCR beta chain. Its specificity is not known. This sample stems from a study of read filtering for tumor transcriptome and immune sequencing. Study-wide context: Mean patient age was approximately 66 years, range about 45 to 85; 17 male, 12 to 15 female.

Molecular barcoded adaptors covering alpha/delta and beta/gamma chains were used on roughly 400 ng RNA. TCRdb recomputed calls from the reads with MiXCR, one row per CDR3 protein. This table has fewer than 30,000 distinct CDR3 sequences, roughly 23% appearing once. Germline V lookup: CDR1 SEHNR, CDR2 FQNEAQ (reference sequence). V was clipped by 5 bases and J by 9 bases; unmatched bases: 7. The CDR3 is 15 residues long. General observations from the study: IR-seq captured clonotypes deeper and more reliably than RNA-seq.

This clonotype originated in a donor at least 40 years old with multiple myeloma. The sequencing sample was made of a population of CD138-negative cells sorted from bone marrow. The genes are TRBV7-9 and TRBJ2-1; 13 nucleotides agree with TRBD2. CDR3 DNA sequence: TGTGCCAGCAGCCCACTAGCGGGGGGGCTGGGTGAGCAGTTCTTC. The encoded protein is CASSPLAGGLGEQFF.